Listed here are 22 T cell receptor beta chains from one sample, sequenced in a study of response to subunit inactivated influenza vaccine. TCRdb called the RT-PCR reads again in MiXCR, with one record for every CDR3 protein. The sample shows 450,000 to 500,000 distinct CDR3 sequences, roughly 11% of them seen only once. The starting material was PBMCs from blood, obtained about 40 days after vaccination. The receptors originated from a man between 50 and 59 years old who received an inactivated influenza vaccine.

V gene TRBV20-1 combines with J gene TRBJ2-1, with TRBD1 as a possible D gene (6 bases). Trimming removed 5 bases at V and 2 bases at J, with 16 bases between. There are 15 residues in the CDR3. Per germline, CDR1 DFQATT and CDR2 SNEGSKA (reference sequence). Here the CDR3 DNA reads TGCAGTGCTTCGGCAGCCAGGGGCCCCTACAATGAGCAGTTCTTC. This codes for CSASAARGPYNEQFF.

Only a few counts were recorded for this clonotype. The CDR3 nucleotides are TGTGCCAGCAGCGTGGGTAGCGGAAACACCGGGGAGCTGTTTTTT. It is translated as CASSVGSGNTGELFF. This chain uses TRBV9 with TRBJ2-2; possibly TRBD2 for D (6 bases). The length of the CDR3 is 15 residues. The V end was cut by 2 bases, the J end by 2 bases, with 10 bases between. Per the germline V gene, CDR1 is SGDLS and CDR2 is YYNGEE.

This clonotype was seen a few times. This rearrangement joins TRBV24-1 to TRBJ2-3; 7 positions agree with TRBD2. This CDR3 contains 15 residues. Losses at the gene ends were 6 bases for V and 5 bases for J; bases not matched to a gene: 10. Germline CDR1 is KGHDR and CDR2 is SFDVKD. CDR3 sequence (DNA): TGTGCCACCAGTTGGGCGGGGGAAGGAGGAGATACGCAGTATTTT. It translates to CATSWAGEGGDTQYF.

As DNA, the CDR3 is TGCGCCAGCAGCCAAGATCCTCAATCCGGGACTAGCGAACAGGATGAGCAGTTCTTC. Translating gives CASSQDPQSGTSEQDEQFF. V is TRBV4-1 and J is TRBJ2-1; 10 nucleotides agree with TRBD2. Germline CDR1 reads MGHRA; CDR2 reads YSYEKL. Germline trimming cut 0 bases from V and 8 bases from J; bases unmatched to any gene: 16. The CDR3 contains 19 residues.

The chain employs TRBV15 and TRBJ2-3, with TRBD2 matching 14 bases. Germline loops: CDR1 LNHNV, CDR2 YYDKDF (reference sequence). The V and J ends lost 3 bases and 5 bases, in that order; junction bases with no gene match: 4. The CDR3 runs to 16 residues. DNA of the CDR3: TGTGCCACCAGCAGGGGACTAGCGGGAGACAGAGATACGCAGTATTTT. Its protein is CATSRGLAGDRDTQYF.

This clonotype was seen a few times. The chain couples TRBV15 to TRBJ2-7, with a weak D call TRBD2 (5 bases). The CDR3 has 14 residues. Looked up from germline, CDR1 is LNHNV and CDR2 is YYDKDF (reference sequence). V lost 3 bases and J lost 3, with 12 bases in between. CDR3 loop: CATSSTPGGYEQYF. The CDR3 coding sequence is TGTGCCACCAGCAGTACTCCCGGAGGCTACGAGCAGTACTTC.

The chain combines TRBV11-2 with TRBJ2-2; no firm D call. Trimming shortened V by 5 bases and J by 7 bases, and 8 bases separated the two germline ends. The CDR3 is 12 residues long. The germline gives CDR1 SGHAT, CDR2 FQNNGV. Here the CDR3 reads CASSPFGGELFF. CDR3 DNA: TGTGCCAGCAGCCCTTTCGGCGGGGAGCTGTTTTTT.

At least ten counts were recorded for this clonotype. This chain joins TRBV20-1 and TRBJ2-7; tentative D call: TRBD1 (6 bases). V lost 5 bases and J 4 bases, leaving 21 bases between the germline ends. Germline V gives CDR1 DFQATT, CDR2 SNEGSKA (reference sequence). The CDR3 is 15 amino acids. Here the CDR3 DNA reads TGCAGTGCTCCGCGTGTGAGCAGGGGAGTATACGAGCAGTACTTC. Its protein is CSAPRVSRGVYEQYF.

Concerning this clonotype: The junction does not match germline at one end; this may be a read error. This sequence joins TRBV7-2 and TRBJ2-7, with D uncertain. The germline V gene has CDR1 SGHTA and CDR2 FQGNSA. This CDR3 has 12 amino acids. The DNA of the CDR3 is TGTGCTAGCAGCTTTGATTTGGCAGAGCAGTACTTC. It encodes CASSFDLAEQYF.

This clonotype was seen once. CDR3 in amino acids: CASSRGGSSEETQYF. CDR3 coding DNA: TGCGCCAGCAGCCGGGGCGGGAGTTCTGAAGAGACCCAGTACTTC. The V and J genes are TRBV5-1 and TRBJ2-5, with 7 bases fitting TRBD2. Trimming at V came to 4 bases and at J to 3 bases, leaving 9 bases not matched to a gene. This CDR3 is 15 amino acids long. Germline CDR1 and CDR2: SGHRS and YFSETQ. Drawing the rest from reference TRBV5-1 and TRBJ2-5, the complete variable domain is KAGVTQTPRYLIKTRGQQVTLSCSPISGHRSVSWYQQTPGQGLQFLFEYFSETQRNKGNFPGRFSGRQFSNSRSEMNVSTLELGDSALYLCASSRGGSSEETQYFGPGTRLLVL.

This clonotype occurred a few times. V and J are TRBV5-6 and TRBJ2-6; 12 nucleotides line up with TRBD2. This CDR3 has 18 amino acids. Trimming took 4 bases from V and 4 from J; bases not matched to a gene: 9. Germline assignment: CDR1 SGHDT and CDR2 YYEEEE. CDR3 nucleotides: TGTGCCAGCAGCATTATGACTAGCGGGAGAACCGGGGCCAACGTCCTGACTTTC. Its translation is CASSIMTSGRTGANVLTF.

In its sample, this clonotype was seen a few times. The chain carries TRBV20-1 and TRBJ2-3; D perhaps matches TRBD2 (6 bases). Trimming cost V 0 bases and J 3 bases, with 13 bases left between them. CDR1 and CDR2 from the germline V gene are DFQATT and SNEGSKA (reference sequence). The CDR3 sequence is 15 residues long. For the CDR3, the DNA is TGCAGTGCTAGAGATCCGGCGGGAATGACAGATACGCAGTATTTT. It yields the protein CSARDPAGMTDTQYF.

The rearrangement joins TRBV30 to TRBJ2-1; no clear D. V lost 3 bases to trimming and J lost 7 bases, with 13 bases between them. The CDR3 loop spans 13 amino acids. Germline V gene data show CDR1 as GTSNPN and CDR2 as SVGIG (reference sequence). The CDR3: CAWSGRIANEQFF. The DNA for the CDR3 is TGTGCCTGGAGCGGCCGAATTGCTAATGAGCAGTTCTTC.

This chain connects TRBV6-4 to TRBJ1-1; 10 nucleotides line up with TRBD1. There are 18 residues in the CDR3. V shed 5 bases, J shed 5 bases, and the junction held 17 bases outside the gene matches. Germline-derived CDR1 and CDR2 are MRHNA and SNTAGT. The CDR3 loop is CASSPGTGDKKGGTEAFF. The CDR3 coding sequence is TGTGCCAGCAGTCCCGGGACAGGGGACAAAAAGGGGGGGACTGAAGCTTTCTTT.

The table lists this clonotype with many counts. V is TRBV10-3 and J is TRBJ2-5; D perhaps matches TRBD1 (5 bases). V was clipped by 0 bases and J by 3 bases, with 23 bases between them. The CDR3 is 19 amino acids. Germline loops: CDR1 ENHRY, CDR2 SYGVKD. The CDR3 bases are TGTGCCATCAGTGAGTCGATCCTACAGGTGGCAGCTGGGGAAGAGACCCAGTACTTC. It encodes CAISESILQVAAGEETQYF.

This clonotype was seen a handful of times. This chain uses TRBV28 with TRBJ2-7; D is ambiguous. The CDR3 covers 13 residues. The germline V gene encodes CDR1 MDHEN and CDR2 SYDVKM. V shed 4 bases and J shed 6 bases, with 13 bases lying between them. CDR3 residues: CASSSSLTFEQYF. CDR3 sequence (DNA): TGTGCCAGCAGTTCGTCATTGACTTTCGAGCAGTACTTC. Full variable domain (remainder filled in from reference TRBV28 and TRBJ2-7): DVKVTQSSRYLVKRTGEKVFLECVQDMDHENMFWYRQDPGLGLRLIYFSYDVKMKEKGDIPEGYSVSREKKERFSLILESASTNQTSMYLCASSSSLTFEQYFGPGTRLTVT.

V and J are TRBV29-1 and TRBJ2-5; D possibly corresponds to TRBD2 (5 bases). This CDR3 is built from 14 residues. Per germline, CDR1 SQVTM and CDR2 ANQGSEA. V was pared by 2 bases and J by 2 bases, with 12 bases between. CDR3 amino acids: CSVESGFRQETQYF. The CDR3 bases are TGCAGCGTTGAATCGGGGTTCAGGCAAGAGACCCAGTACTTC.

The CDR3 nucleotides read TGTGCCAGCAGCCCGACAGGGAAGTCGGACGAGCAGTACTTC. It encodes CASSPTGKSDEQYF. This chain connects TRBV4-2 to TRBJ2-7, with 7 bases fitting TRBD1. Per germline, CDR1 LGHNA and CDR2 YNFKEQ. The CDR3 totals 14 residues. Germline trimming cut 4 bases from V and 5 bases from J; bases unmatched to any gene: 8.

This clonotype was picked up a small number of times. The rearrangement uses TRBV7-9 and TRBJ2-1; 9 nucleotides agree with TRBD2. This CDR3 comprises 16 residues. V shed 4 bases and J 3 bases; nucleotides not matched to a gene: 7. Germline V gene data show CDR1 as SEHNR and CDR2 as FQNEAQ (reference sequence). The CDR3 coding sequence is TGTGCCAGCAGCTCGGTGGAGACTAGCGGCTACAATGAGCAGTTCTTC. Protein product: CASSSVETSGYNEQFF.

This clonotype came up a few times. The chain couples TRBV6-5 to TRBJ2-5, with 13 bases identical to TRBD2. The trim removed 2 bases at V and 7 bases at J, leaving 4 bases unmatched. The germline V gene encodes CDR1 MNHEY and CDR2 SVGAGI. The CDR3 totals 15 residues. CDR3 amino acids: CASSYVTSGRGTQYF. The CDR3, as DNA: TGTGCCAGCAGTTACGTTACTAGCGGGAGGGGGACCCAGTACTTC.

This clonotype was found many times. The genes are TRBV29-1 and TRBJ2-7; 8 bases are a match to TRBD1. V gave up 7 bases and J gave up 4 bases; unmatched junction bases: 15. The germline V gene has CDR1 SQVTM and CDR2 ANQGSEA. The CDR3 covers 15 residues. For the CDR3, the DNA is TGCAGCGCCCGACAGGGGTTAGATAACCGATACGAGCAGTACTTC. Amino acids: CSARQGLDNRYEQYF.

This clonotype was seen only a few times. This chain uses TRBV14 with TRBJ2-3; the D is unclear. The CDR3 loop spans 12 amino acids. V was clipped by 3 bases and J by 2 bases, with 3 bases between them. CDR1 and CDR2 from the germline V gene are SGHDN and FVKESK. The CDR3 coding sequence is TGTGCCAGCAGCCACCTCACAGATACGCAGTATTTT. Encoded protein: CASSHLTDTQYF. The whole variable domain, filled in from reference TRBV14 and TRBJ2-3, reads EAGVTQFPSHSVIEKGQTVTLRCDPISGHDNLYWYRRVMGKEIKFLLHFVKESKQDESGMPNNRFLAERTGGTYSTLKVQPAELEDSGVYFCASSHLTDTQYFGPGTRLTVL.